The T cell receptor (beta chain) described here comes from a study of T cells after yellow fever vaccination. Study overall: Low-cell-number fractions were prepared with SMART-Seq v4 Ultra Low Input.

Findings of the study overall: Abundant bulk-derived clonotypes could contaminate FACS-sorted repertoires.

Comment on this clonotype: Its antigen is currently unknown.

This CDR3 has 14 amino acids. The V gene end was trimmed by 3 bases and the J gene end by 6 bases; junction bases not matched to a gene: 3. Germline V gene lookup returns CDR1 SGHNT and CDR2 YYREEE (reference sequence). The 5'RACE template-switching step produced TCR cDNA and added a universal primer site and UMIs. TCRdb passed the 5' RACE reads through MiXCR, listing each CDR3 protein once. The sample shows about 310,000 distinct CDR3 sequences, roughly 3.5% of them seen only once. The rearrangement joins TRBV5-4 to TRBJ1-2; 12 bases map to TRBD1. The TCR originated in a man aged 18 to 29 who received the YFV17D yellow fever vaccine. Material: PBMCs, obtained on the day of the yellow fever booster vaccination. CDR3 sequence: CASSWDRGQNGYTF. CDR3 coding DNA: TGTGCCAGCAGCTGGGACAGGGGGCAGAATGGCTACACCTTC.